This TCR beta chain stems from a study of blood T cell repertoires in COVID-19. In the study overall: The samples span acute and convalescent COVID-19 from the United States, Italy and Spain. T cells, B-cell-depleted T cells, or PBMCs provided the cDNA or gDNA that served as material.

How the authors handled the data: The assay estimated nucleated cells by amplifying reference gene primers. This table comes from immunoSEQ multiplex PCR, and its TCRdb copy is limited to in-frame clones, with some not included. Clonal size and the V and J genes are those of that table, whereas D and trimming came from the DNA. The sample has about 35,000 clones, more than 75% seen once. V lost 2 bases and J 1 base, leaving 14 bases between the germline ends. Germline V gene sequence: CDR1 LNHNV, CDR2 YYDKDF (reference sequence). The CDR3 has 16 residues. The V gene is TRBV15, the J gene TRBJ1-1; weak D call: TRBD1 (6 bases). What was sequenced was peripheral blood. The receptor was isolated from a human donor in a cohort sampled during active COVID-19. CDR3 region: CATSRQKDRSNTEAFF. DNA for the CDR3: TGTGCCACCAGCAGACAGAAGGACAGATCGAACACTGAAGCTTTCTTT.